This paragraph covers one T cell receptor (beta chain) sequence. Its antigen is currently unknown. J was trimmed by 2 bases and V by 4 bases; bases with no gene match: 10. The CDR3 has 16 amino acids. CDR1 is SGHRS and CDR2 is YFSETQ in the germline V gene. Source material for PBMCs was more than 7.5 ml fresh peripheral blood. The TCR beta CDR3 regions underwent amplification using RNA transcripts as the source. A set of HTBI primers served as the primers for a first-round RT-PCR of the TCR CDR3. TCRdb analysed the multiplex PCR reads with MiXCR anew, one entry per CDR3 protein. The sample shows about 460,000 distinct CDR3 sequences, roughly 22% of them seen only once. These data come from a study of T cells in Graves' hyperthyroidism and ophthalmopathy. About the research overall: Before any treatment, at initial diagnosis, peripheral blood was collected.

Study-level findings and limits: Most clonotypes expanded in thyroid above 0.001 were likewise present in blood.

This sequence was found in a woman aged 70-85 years with Graves' ophthalmopathy. The chain combines TRBV5-1 with TRBJ1-1, with 8 nucleotides matching TRBD1. The material sequenced was blood. The CDR3 coding sequence is TGCGCCAGCAGCACCTTTCCGGGACAGGATAACACTGAAGCTTTCTTT. Amino acid sequence: CASSTFPGQDNTEAFF.